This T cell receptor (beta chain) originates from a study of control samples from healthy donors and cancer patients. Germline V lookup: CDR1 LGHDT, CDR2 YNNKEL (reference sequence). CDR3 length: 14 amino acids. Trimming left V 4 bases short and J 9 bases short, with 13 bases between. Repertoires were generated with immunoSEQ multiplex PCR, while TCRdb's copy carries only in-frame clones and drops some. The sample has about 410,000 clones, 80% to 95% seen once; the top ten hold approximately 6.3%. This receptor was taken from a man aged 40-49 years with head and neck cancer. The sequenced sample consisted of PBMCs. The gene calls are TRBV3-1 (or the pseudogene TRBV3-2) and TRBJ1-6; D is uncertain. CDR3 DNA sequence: TGTGCCAGCAGCCTCACCGGGGTTACTTCACCCCTCCACTTT. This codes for CASSLTGVTSPLHF.